This T cell receptor beta chain was obtained from a study of T cell repertoires in cytomegalovirus infection. Study context: Evidence of both CMV infection and a matching HLA type came from public TCR beta signatures. Study conclusions and caveats: Identification of carriers of CMV plus the relevant HLA was achieved through cumulative public TCR beta family frequency.

The CDR3 runs to 10 residues. Trimming took off 5 bases at V and 6 bases at J, with 7 bases between the two ends. Germline lookup yields CDR1 DFQATT and CDR2 SNEGSKA (reference sequence). As to this clonotype: The antigen remains unidentified.

TCRdb re-analysed the reads in MiXCR, keeping a single row per CDR3 protein. The table shows around 800,000 distinct CDR3 sequences, with over 25% occurring only once. The sample consisted of cultured CD8+ T cells from PBMCs, taken from culture after CMV antigen stimulation. V usage is TRBV20-1 and J usage is TRBJ1-2, with unresolved D. This TCR was recovered from a human donor in good health (CMV status not recorded). Some clones in this sample may be carry-over from other donors' samples. DNA for the CDR3: TGCAGTGCTTTGGCTAATGGCTACACCTTC. It yields the protein CSALANGYTF.